This T cell receptor beta chain emerged from a study of monozygotic twins with inflammatory bowel disease. One entry per CDR3 protein, without DNA, is what TCRdb gives after re-calling the 5' RACE reads. The data show over 150,000 distinct CDR3 sequences, and the top ten clones hold 2.5% to 3%. Germline CDR1 and CDR2: SEHNR and FQNEAQ (reference sequence). The CDR3 runs to 17 residues. The V gene is TRBV7-9, the J gene TRBJ2-1; no DNA is available, so the TRBD2 call from TCRdb remains unchecked. This clonotype originated in a human donor with ulcerative colitis or Crohn's disease, or a healthy co-twin of an affected twin (not recorded which). Sequencing was performed on blood. This CDR3 is CASSSRPSGNSYNEQFF.